This TCR beta chain appears in the sequencing data of a study of T cell responses to AZD1222 COVID-19 vaccine. Across the whole study: Second-dose schedules of about 4 or about 12 weeks were combined. The study, taken as a whole, reports: Vaccine-associated CD4 TCRs spanned spike, dominant at 160-218 and 743-854. Just a handful of people given AZD1222 tested seropositive at baseline.

This CDR3 region has 15 residues. V lost 2 bases, J lost 5 bases, and 12 bases lay in between. CDR1 and CDR2 (germline): MNHEY, SVGAGI. Using immunoSEQ multiplex PCR, the repertoire was profiled, and TCRdb retains in-frame clones only, with some absent. The sample includes about 120,000 clones, 85% to 90% of them seen just once. As regards this clone: Its antigen is not identified.

The starting material was peripheral blood, obtained on day 0 of AZD1222 vaccination. The chain links TRBV6-5 to TRBJ1-4; D is possibly TRBD1 (6 bases). This TCR derives from an adult in good health. The CDR3 DNA sequence: TGTGCCAGCAGTTACCAGCAGGGGCCGAATGAAAAACTGTTTTTT. Protein: CASSYQQGPNEKLFF.